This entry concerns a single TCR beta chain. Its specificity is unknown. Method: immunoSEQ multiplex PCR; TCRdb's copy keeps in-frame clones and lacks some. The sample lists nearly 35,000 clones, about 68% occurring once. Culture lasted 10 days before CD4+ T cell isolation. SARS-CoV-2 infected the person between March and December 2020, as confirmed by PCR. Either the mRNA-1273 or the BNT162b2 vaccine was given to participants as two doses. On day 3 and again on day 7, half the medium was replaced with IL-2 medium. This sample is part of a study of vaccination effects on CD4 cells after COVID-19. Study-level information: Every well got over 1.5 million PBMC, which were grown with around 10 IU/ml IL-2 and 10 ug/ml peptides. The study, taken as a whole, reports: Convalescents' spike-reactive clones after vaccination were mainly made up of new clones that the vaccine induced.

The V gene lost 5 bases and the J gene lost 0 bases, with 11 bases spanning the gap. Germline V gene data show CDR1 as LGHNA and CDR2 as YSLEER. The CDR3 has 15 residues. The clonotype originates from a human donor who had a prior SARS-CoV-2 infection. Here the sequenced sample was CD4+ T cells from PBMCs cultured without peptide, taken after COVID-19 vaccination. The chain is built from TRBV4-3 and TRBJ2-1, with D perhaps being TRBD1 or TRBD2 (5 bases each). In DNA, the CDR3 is TGCGCCAGCAGCTTAAATGGGGGCTCCTACAATGAGCAGTTCTTC. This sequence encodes CASSLNGGSYNEQFF.